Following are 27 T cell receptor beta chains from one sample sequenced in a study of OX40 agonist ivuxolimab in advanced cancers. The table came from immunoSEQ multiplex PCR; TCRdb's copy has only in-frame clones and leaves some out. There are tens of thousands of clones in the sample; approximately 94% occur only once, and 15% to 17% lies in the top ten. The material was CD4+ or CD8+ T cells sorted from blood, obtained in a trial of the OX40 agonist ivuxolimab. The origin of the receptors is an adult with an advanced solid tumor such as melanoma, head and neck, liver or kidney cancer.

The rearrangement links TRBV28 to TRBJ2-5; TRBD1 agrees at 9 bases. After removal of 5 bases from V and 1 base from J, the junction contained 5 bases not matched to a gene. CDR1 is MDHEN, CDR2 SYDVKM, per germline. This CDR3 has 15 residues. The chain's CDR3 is CASSQDRGRQETQYF. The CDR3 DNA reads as TGTGCCAGCAGTCAGGACAGGGGCCGCCAAGAGACCCAGTACTTC.

CDR3 region: CASRPWGQGPTEQYF. The CDR3 DNA reads TGTGCCAGCAGACCCTGGGGCCAGGGTCCTACCGAGCAGTACTTC. J is TRBJ2-7 and V is TRBV6-1, with D possibly TRBD1 on 5 matching bases. This CDR3 spans 15 amino acids. Germline V gene sequence: CDR1 MNHNS, CDR2 SASEGT. Trimming stripped 6 bases from V and 6 bases from J, with 21 bases between.

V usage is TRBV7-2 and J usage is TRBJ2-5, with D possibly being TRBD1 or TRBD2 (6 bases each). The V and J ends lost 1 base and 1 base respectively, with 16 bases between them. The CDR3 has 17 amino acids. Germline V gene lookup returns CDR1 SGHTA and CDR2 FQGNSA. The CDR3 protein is CASSLGTGASVQETQYF. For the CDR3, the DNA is TGTGCCAGCAGCTTAGGTACGGGGGCTAGCGTCCAAGAGACCCAGTACTTC.

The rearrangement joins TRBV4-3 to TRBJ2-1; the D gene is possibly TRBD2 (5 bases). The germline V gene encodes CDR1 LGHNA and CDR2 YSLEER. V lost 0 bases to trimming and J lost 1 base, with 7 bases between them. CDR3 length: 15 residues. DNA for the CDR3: TGCGCCAGCAGCCAAGACGGGGAATCCTACAATGAGCAGTTCTTC. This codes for CASSQDGESYNEQFF.

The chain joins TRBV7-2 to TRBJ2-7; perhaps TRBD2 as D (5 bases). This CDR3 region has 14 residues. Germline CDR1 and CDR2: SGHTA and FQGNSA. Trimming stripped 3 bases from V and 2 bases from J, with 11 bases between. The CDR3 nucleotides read TGTGCCAGCAGCTTTTCGGGGAGTCCCTACGAGCAGTACTTC. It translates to CASSFSGSPYEQYF.

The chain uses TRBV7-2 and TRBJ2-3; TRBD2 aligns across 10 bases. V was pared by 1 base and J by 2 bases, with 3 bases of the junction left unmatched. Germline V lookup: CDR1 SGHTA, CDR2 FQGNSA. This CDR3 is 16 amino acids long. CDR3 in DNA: TGTGCCAGCAGCTTAGGAGCGGGGGGGCCCACAGATACGCAGTATTTT. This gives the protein CASSLGAGGPTDTQYF. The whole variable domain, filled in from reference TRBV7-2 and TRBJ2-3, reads GAGVSQSPSNKVTEKGKDVELRCDPISGHTALYWYRQSLGQGLEFLIYFQGNSAPDKSGLPSDRFSAERTGGSVSTLTIQRTQQEDSAVYLCASSLGAGGPTDTQYFGPGTRLTVL.

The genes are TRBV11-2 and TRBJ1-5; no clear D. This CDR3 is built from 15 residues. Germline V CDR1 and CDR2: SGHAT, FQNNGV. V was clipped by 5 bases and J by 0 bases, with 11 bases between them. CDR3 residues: CASSPTAYSNQPQHF. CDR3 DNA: TGTGCCAGCAGCCCAACAGCTTATAGCAATCAGCCCCAGCATTTT.

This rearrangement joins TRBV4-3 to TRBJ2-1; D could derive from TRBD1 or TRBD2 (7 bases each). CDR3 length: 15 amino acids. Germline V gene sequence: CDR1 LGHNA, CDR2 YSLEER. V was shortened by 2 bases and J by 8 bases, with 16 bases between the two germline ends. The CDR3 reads CASSQSRGGVDEQFF. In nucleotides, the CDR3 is TGCGCCAGCAGCCAATCCAGGGGGGGCGTAGATGAGCAGTTCTTC.

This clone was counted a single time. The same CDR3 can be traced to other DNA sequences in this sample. The CDR3 here is CASGLSGSYEQYF. The CDR3 DNA reads TGTGCTAGTGGTTTGAGTGGCTCCTACGAGCAGTACTTC. The rearrangement uses TRBV12-5 and TRBJ2-7, with D uncertain. V lost 2 bases to trimming and J lost 0 bases, with 5 bases between them. The germline V gene encodes CDR1 LGHNT and CDR2 FRNRAP. There are 13 residues in the CDR3.

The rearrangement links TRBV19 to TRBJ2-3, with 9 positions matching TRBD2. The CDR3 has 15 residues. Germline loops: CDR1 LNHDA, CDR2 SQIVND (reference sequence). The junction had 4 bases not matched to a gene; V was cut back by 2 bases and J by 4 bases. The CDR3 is CASSILAGRSDTQYF. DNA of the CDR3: TGTGCCAGTAGTATACTAGCGGGAAGGTCAGATACGCAGTATTTT.

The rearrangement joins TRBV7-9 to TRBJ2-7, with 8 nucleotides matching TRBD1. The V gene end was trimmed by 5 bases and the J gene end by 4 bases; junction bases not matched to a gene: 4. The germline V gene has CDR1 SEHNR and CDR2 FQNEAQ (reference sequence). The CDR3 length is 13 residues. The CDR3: CASSHRTGYEQYF. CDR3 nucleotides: TGTGCCAGCAGCCATCGGACAGGGTACGAGCAGTACTTC.

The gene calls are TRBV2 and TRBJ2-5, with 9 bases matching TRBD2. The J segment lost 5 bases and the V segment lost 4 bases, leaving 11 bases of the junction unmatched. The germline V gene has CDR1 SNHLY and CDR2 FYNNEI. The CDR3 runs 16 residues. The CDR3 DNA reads TGTGCCAGCAGTGCCAGTTGGCGGGGGGGTCTCGAGACCCAGTACTTC. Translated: CASSASWRGGLETQYF.

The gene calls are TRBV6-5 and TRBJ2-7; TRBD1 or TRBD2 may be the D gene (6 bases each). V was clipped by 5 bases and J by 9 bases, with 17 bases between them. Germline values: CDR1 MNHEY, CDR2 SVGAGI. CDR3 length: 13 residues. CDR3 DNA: TGTGCCAGCAGTCCCGCCGGGGGCCCGGGGCAGTACTTC. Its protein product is CASSPAGGPGQYF.

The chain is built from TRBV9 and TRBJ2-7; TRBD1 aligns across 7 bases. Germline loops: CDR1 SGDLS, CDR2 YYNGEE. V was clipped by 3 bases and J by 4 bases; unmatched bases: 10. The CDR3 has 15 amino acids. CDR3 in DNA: TGTGCCAGCAGCGCAGCCGGGACAGCGCTGTACGAGCAGTACTTC. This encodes CASSAAGTALYEQYF.

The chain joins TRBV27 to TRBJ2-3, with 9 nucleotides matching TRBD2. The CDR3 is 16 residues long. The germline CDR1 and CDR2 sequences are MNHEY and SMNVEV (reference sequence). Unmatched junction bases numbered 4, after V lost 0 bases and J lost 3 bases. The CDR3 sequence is CASSLSASGMTDTQYF. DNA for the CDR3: TGTGCCAGCAGTTTATCGGCTAGCGGGATGACAGATACGCAGTATTTT.

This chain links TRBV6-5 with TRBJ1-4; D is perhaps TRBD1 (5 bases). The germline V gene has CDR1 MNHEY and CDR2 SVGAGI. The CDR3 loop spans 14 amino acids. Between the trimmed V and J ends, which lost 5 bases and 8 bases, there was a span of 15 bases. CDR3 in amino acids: CASSKYGTAEKLFF. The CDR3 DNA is TGTGCCAGCAGTAAATACGGGACGGCCGAAAAACTGTTTTTT.

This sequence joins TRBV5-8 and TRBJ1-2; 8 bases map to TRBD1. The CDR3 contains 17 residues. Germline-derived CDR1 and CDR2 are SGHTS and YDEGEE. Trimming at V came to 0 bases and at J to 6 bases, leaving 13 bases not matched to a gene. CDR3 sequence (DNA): TGTGCCAGCAGCTTGGAGGGGACAGGAGGGGAGTGGAATGGCTACACCTTC. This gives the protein CASSLEGTGGEWNGYTF.

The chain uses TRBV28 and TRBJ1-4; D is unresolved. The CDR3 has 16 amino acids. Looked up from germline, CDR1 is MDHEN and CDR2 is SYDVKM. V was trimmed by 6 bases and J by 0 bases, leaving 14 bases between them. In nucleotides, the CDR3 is TGTGCCAGCAGGGGGAGACGTGGCACAACTAATGAAAAACTGTTTTTT. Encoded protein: CASRGRRGTTNEKLFF.

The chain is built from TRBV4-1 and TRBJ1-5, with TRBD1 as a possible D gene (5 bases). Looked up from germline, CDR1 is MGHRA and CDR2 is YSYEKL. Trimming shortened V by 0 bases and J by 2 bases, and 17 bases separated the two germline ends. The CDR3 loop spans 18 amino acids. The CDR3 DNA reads TGCGCCAGCAGCCAAGAACGGGTTGGCAGGGCGGGCAATCAGCCCCAGCATTTT. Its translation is CASSQERVGRAGNQPQHF.

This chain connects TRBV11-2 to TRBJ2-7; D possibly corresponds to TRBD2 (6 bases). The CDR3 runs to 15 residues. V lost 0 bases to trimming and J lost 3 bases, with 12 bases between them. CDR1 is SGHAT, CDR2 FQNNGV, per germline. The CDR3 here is CASSLDWEDLYEQYF. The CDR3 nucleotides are TGTGCCAGCAGCTTAGACTGGGAGGACCTCTACGAGCAGTACTTC.

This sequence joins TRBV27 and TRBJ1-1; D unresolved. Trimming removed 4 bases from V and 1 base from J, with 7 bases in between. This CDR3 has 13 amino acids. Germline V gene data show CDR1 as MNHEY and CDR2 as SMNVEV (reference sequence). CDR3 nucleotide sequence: TGTGCCAGCAGTTCATCCGGGAACACTGAAGCTTTCTTT. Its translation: CASSSSGNTEAFF.

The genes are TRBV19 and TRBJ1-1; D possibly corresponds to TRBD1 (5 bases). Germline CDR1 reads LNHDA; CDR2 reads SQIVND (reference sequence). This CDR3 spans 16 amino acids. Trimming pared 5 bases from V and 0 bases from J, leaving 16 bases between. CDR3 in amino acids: CASSYGLDSLNTEAFF. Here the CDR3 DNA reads TGTGCCAGTAGTTACGGACTCGACAGCCTGAACACTGAAGCTTTCTTT.

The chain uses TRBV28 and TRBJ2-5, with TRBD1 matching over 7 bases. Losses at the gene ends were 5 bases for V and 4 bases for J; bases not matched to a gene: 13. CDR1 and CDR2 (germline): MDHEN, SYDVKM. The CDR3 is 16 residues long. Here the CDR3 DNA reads TGTGCCAGCAGTCCCTCCCCAACAGGGGTAGGAGAGACCCAGTACTTC. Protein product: CASSPSPTGVGETQYF.

The CDR3 DNA sequence: TGTGCCAGCAGCCCTGACTGGGGTGGGGATGGGGGTGAGCAGTTCTTC. It is translated as CASSPDWGGDGGEQFF. The rearrangement joins TRBV11-2 to TRBJ2-1, with D perhaps given as TRBD1 or TRBD2 (5 bases each). There are 16 residues in the CDR3. Germline values: CDR1 SGHAT, CDR2 FQNNGV. Trimming cost V 5 bases and J 9 bases, with 23 bases left between them.

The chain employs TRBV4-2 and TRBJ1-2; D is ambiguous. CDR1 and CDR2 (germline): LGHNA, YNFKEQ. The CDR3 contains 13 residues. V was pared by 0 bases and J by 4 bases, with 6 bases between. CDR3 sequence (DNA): TGTGCCAGCAGCCAAGATAACGGCTATGGCTACACCTTC. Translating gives CASSQDNGYGYTF.

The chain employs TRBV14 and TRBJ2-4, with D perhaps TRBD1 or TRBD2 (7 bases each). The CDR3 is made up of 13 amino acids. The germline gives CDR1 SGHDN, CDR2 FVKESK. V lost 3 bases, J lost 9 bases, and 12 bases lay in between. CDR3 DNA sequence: TGTGCCAGCAGCCAGGGAGGGGGCATCATTCAGTACTTC. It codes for CASSQGGGIIQYF.

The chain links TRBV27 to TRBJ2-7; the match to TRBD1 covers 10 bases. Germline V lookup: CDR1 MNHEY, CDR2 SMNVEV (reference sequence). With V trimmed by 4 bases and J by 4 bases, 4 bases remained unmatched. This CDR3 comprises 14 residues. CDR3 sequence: CASSSRTGGYEQYF. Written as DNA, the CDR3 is TGTGCCAGCAGTTCTAGGACAGGGGGGTACGAGCAGTACTTC.